The clone carrying this T cell receptor (beta chain) was seen more than once but under ten times. The CDR3 sequence is 15 residues long. V trimming: 4 bases; J trimming: 8 bases; junction bases outside the gene matches: 8. CDR1 is SGHRS, CDR2 YFSETQ, per germline. The protocol was immunoSEQ multiplex PCR, while the TCRdb copy is restricted to in-frame clones and leaves out a portion. This sample carries around 50,000 clones, around four fifths of them seen once, and the ten largest clones take around 5.2%. This sample stems from a study of blood T cell repertoires in COVID-19. Study in general: The United States, Italy and Spain provided the acute and convalescent COVID-19 samples.

V usage is TRBV5-1 and J usage is TRBJ1-6; 8 nucleotides align to TRBD1. The sample comprised peripheral blood. The sequence was obtained from a human donor in a cohort sampled during active COVID-19. The CDR3 is CASSITTGEDSPLHF. DNA for the CDR3: TGCGCCAGCAGCATAACGACAGGGGAGGATTCACCCCTCCACTTT. The full variable domain, rest sourced from reference TRBV5-1 and TRBJ1-6, is KAGVTQTPRYLIKTRGQQVTLSCSPISGHRSVSWYQQTPGQGLQFLFEYFSETQRNKGNFPGRFSGRQFSNSRSEMNVSTLELGDSALYLCASSITTGEDSPLHFGNGTRLTVT.